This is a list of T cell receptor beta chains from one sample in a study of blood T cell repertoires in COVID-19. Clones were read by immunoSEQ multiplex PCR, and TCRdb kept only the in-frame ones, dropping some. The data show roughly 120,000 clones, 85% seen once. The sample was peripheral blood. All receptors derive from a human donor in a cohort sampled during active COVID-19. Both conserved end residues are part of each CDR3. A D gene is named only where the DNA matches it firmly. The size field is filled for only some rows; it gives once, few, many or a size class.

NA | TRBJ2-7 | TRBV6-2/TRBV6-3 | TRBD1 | TGTGCCAGCAGTTACTCGACCGGGACAGGAGCCTACGAGCAGTACTTC | CASSYSTGTGAYEQYF
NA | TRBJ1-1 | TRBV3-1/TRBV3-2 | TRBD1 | TGTGCCAGCAGCCTAGGGACAGGCACTGAAGCTTTCTTT | CASSLGTGTEAFF
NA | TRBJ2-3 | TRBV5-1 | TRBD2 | TGCGCCAGCAGCTTGGCGAGCGGGGGGGCTGAAACGCAGTATTTT | CASSLASGGAETQYF
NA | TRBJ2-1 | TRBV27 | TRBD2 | TGTGCCAGCAGTTTACAAGCGGGGGGGCTCAGCTCCTACAATGAGCAGTTCTTC | CASSLQAGGLSSYNEQFF
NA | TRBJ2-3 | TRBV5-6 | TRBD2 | TGTGCCAGCAGCTTGGCCACTAGCGGATACACAGATACGCAGTATTTT | CASSLATSGYTDTQYF
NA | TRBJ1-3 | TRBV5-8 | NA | TGTGCCAGCAGTCAACGACAGGCAGGAAACACCATATATTTT | CASSQRQAGNTIYF
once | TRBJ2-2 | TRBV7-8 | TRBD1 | TGTGCCAGCAGCTTCCGACAGGGACCCGGGGAGCTGTTTTTT | CASSFRQGPGELFF
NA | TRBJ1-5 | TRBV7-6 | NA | TGTGCCAGCAGCCAACAACCCGATCAGCCCCAGCATTTT | CASSQQPDQPQHF
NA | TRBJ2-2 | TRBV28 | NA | TGTGCCAGCAGTTTTCCTGGGGAGCTGTTTTTT | CASSFPGELFF
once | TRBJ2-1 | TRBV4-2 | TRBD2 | TGTGCCAGCAGCCAAGAGGGCGGTGGTAGCGGGGGGCCCTACAATGAGCAGTTCTTC | CASSQEGGGSGGPYNEQFF
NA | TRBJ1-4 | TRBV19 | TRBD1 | TGTGCCAGTAGTAGAACGACAGGGCCAGGAGAAGAAAAACTGTTTTTT | CASSRTTGPGEEKLFF
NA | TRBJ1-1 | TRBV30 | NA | TGTGCCTGGGCGGTAATCGCGGGGAACACTGAAGCTTTCTTT | CAWAVIAGNTEAFF
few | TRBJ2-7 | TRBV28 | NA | TGTGCCAGCAGACAGTCTTCAGTGTTTCGCGAGCAGTACTTC | CASRQSSVFREQYF
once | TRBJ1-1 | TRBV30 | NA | TGTGCCTGGAGCGAACACATTAACACTGAAGCTTTCTTT | CAWSEHINTEAFF
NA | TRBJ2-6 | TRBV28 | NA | TGTGCCAGCAGTAAGGGAGCTGGGGCCAACGTCCTGACTTTC | CASSKGAGANVLTF
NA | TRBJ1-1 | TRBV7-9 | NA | TGTGCCAGCAGCTACGAGATGAACACTGAAGCTTTCTTT | CASSYEMNTEAFF
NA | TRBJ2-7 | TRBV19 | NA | TGTGCCAGTAGTATTGTCGGGTACGAGCAGTACTTC | CASSIVGYEQYF
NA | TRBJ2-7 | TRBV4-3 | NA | TGCGCCAGCAGCCCCGGTATAGACGGGGTCTACGAGCAGTACTTC | CASSPGIDGVYEQYF
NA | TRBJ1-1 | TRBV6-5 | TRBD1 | TGTGCCAGCAATTCCGGGACAGGGGGCGCTGAAGCTTTCTTT | CASNSGTGGAEAFF
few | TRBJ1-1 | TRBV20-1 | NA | TGCAGTGCTAGCATGAACACTGAAGCTTTCTTT | CSASMNTEAFF
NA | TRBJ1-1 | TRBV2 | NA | TGTGCCAGCAGTGCTCAGGGATTTCAGACAACTGAAGCTTTCTTT | CASSAQGFQTTEAFF
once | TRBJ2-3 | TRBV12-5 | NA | TGTGCTAGTGGTTTGGAGACAGGGAGGGATACGCAGTATTTT | CASGLETGRDTQYF
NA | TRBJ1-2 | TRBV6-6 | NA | TGTGCCAGCACTGCACAGGGCCAGGCCAACTATGGCTACACCTTC | CASTAQGQANYGYTF
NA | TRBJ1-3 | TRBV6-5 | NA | TGTGCCAGCAGTTCCGGGAATTGGGGCTCTGGAAACACCATATATTTT | CASSSGNWGSGNTIYF
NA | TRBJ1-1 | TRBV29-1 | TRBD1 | TGCAGCGTTGAAGGGGACAGGGGCCCCATGAACACTGAAGCTTTCTTT | CSVEGDRGPMNTEAFF
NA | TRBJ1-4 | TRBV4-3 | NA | TGCGCCAGCAGCTCAGTGGGCAGGGGAGATGAAAAACTGTTTTTT | CASSSVGRGDEKLFF
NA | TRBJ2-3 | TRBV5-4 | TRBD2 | TGTGCCAGCAGCACCGGACTAGCGGGGGGGCCGGTAGATACGCAGTATTTT | CASSTGLAGGPVDTQYF
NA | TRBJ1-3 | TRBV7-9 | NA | TGTGCCAGCAGCCTCCTCCCTAGGTCGTTTGGAAACACCATATATTTT | CASSLLPRSFGNTIYF
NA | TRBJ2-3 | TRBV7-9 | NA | TGTGCCAGCAGCTCGGGATTTAGCACAGATACGCAGTATTTT | CASSSGFSTDTQYF
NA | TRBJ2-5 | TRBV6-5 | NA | TGTGCCAGCAGTTACTCGTTGGCAGGGGTTGAGACCCAGTACTTC | CASSYSLAGVETQYF
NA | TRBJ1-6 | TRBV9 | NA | TGTGCCAGCAGCGGTACAGGGACACCCCTCCACTTT | CASSGTGTPLHF
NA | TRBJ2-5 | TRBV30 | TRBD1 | TGTGCCTGGAGCCCCCGCGGGACAGGGCGAGAGACCCAGTACTTC | CAWSPRGTGRETQYF
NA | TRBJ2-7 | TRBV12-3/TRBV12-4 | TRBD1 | TGTGCCAGCAGCCAGGGGGTTCCCTACGAGCAGTACTTC | CASSQGVPYEQYF
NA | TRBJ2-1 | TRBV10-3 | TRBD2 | TGTGCCATCAGTGATTTGGCGGGGGGGAATGAGCAGTTCTTC | CAISDLAGGNEQFF
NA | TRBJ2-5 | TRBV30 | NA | TGTGCCTGGAGTAAATCTGAACTGGTAGTTGTCCAGTACTTC | CAWSKSELVVVQYF
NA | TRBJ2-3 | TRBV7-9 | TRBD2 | TGTGCCAGCAGCTACCCGACTAGCGGGGGCCGGGATACGCAGTATTTT | CASSYPTSGGRDTQYF
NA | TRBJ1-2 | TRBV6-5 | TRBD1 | TGTGCCAGCTCGGGACAGGGGGCGCTTGGCTACACCTTC | CASSGQGALGYTF
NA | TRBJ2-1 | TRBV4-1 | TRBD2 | TGCGCCAGCAGCCAAGGAGCGGGGGGCTCCTACAATGAGCAGTTCTTC | CASSQGAGGSYNEQFF
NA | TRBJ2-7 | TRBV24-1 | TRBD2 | TGTGCCACCAGTGACCCTAGCGGGGGGTCCTACGAGCAGTACTTC | CATSDPSGGSYEQYF
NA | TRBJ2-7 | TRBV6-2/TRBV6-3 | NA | TGTGCCAGCAGTCGAACCCCGTGGAGCTCCTACGAGCAGTACTTC | CASSRTPWSSYEQYF
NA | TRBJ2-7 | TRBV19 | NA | TGTGCCAGTAGTATAGATACGCGACAGAGAACCTACGAGCAGTACTTC | CASSIDTRQRTYEQYF
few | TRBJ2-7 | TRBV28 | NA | TGTGCCAGCAGTTTCGGGAGCTACGAGCAGTACTTC | CASSFGSYEQYF
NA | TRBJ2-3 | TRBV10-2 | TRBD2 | TGCGCCAGCGGAGGACTAGCGGGGTTATCTAGCACAGATACGCAGTATTTT | CASGGLAGLSSTDTQYF
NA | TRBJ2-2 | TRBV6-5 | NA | TGTGCCAGCAGTTACTCCAGGGGTTCCGGGGAGCTGTTTTTT | CASSYSRGSGELFF
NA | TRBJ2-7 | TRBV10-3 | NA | TGTGCCATCAGGGACTTTTCCTACGAGCAGTACTTC | CAIRDFSYEQYF
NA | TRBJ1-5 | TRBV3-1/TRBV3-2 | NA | TGTGCCAGCAGCCAGGGCAGGGGCGGCAATCAGCCCCAGCATTTT | CASSQGRGGNQPQHF
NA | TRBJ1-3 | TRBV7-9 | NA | TGTGCCAGCAGCCAGGGGCTGTTCGAGCCTGGAAACACCATATATTTT | CASSQGLFEPGNTIYF
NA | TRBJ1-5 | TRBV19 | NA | TGTGCCAGTAGTATAGATCGGGGTTATAGCAATCAGCCCCAGCATTTT | CASSIDRGYSNQPQHF
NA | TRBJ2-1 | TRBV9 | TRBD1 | TGTGCCAGCAGCGGTAGGAAGACAGGGAAAGCCTACAATGAGCAGTTCTTC | CASSGRKTGKAYNEQFF
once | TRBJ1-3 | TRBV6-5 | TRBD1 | TGTGCCAGCAGGGGGGGACAGCCTGGAAACACCATATATTTT | CASRGGQPGNTIYF
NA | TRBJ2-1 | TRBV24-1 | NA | TGTGCCACCAGTGATTCCCAACTAGATTTCAATGAGCAGTTCTTC | CATSDSQLDFNEQFF
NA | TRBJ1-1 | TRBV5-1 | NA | TGCGCCAGCAGCAACGACAGGCCGGCCAACACTGAAGCTTTCTTT | CASSNDRPANTEAFF
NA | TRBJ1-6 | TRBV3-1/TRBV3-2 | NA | TGTGCCAGCAGCCAGGCCGGGACCCTCCACTTT | CASSQAGTLHF
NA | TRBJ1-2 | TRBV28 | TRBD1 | TGTGCCAGCAACCCGACAGGGCCTTATGGCTACACCTTC | CASNPTGPYGYTF